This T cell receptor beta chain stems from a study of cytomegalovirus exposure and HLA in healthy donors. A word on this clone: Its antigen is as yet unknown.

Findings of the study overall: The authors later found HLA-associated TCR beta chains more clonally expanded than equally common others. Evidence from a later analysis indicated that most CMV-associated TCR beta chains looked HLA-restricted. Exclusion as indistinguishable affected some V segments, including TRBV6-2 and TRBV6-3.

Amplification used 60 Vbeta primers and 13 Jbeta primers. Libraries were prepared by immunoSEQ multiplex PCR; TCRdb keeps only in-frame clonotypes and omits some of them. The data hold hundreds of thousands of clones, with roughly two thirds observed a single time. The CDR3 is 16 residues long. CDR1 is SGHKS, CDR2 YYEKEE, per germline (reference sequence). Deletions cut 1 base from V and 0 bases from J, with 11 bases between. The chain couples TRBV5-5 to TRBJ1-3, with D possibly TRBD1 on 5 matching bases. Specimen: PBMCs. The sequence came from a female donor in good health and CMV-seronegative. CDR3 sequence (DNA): TGTGCCAGCAGCTTGAGAGACAGAAGCTCTGGAAACACCATATATTTT. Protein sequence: CASSLRDRSSGNTIYF.